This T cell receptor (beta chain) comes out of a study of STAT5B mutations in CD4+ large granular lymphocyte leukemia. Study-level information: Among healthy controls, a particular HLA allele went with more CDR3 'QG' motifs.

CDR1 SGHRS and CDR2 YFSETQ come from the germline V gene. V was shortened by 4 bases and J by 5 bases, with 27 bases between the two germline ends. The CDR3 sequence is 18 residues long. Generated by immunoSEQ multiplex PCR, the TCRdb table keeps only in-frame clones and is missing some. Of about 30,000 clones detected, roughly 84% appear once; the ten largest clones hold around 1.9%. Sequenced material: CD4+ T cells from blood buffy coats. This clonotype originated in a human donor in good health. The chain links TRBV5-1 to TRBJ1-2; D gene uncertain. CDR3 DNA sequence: TGCGCCAGCAGCGATGGGCTGAGATCCCGCTTGGAGGGATATGGCTACACCTTC. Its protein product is CASSDGLRSRLEGYGYTF. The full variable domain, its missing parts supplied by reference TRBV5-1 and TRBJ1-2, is KAGVTQTPRYLIKTRGQQVTLSCSPISGHRSVSWYQQTPGQGLQFLFEYFSETQRNKGNFPGRFSGRQFSNSRSEMNVSTLELGDSALYLCASSDGLRSRLEGYGYTFGSGTRLTVV.